The clone carrying this T cell receptor (beta chain) was observed a few times. Its antigen is unknown. TCRdb reprocessed the 5' RACE reads with MiXCR, giving one entry per CDR3 protein. Of some 440,000 distinct CDR3 sequences listed, around 24% were seen once; the top ten hold about 2.7%. The data originate from a study of identical twins. Study-level results: Abundant cord blood beta clonotypes carried fewer insertions; memory repertoires showed none.

The CDR3 sequence is 14 residues long. V dropped 5 bases and J dropped 8 bases, with 15 bases sitting between them. Germline assignment: CDR1 MGHRA and CDR2 YSYEKL. These data were also reused for a study on T cells expressing NK-cell markers.

The chain couples TRBV4-1 to TRBJ1-4; the D is unclear. Sample: CD4+ T cells sorted from blood. This receptor was taken from a woman younger than 35 in good health. CDR3 sequence (DNA): TGCGCCAGCAGCAACGGCTTACTCGGGGAAAAACTGTTTTTT. It specifies CASSNGLLGEKLFF.